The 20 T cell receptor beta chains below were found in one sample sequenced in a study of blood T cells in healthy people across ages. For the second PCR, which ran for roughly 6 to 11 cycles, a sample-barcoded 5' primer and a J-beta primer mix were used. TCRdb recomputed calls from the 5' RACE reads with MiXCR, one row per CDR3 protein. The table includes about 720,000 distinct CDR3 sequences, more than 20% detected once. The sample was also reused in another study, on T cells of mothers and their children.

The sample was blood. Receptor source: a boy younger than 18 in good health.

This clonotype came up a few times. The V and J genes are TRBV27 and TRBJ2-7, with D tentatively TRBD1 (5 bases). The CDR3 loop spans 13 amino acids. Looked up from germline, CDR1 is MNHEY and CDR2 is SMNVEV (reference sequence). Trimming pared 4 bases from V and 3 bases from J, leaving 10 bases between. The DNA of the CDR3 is TGTGCCAGCAGTTCCCAGGGTATCTACGAGCAGTACTTC. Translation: CASSSQGIYEQYF.

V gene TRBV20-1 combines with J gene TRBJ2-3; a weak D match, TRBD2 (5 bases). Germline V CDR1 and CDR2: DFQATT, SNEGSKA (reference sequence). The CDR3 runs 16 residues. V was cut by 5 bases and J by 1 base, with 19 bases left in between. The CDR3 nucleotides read TGCAGTGCTCCAAGAGGGAGCGCCGGGGGCACAGATACGCAGTATTTT. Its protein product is CSAPRGSAGGTDTQYF.

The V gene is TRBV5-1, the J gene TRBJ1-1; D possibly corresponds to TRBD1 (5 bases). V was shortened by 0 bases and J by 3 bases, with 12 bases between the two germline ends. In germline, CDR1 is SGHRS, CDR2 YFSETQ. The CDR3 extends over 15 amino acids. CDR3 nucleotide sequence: TGCGCCAGCAGCTTGGAGGCAGGGTATCACACTGAAGCTTTCTTT. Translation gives CASSLEAGYHTEAFF. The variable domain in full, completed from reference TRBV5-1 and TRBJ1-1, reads KAGVTQTPRYLIKTRGQQVTLSCSPISGHRSVSWYQQTPGQGLQFLFEYFSETQRNKGNFPGRFSGRQFSNSRSEMNVSTLELGDSALYLCASSLEAGYHTEAFFGQGTRLTVV.

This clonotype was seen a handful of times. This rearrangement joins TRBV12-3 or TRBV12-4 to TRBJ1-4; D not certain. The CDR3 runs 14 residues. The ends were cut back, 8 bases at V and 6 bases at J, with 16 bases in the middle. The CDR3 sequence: CASALGSDDEKLFF. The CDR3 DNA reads TGTGCCAGCGCGCTAGGTTCGGACGATGAAAAACTGTTTTTT.

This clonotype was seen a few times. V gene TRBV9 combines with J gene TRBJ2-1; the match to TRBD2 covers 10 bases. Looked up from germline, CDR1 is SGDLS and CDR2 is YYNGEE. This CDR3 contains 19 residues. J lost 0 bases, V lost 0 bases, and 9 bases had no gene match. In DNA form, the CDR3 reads TGTGCCAGCAGCGTAGCCCTTACTAGCGGGGTTACCTCCTACAATGAGCAGTTCTTC. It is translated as CASSVALTSGVTSYNEQFF.

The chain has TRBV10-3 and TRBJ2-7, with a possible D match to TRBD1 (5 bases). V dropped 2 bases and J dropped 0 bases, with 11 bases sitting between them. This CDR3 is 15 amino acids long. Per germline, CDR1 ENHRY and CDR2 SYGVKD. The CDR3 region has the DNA TGTGCCATCAGTGAGCTCGACAGCTTCTCCTACGAGCAGTACTTC. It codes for CAISELDSFSYEQYF.

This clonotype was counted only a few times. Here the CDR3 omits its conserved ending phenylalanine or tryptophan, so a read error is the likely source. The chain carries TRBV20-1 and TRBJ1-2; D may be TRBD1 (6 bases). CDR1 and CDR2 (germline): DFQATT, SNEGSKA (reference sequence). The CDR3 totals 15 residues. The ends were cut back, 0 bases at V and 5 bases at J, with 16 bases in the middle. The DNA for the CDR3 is TGCAGTGCTAGAGACTCTAACAGGGTTGGTTATGGCTACACCCTC. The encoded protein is CSARDSNRVGYGYTL.

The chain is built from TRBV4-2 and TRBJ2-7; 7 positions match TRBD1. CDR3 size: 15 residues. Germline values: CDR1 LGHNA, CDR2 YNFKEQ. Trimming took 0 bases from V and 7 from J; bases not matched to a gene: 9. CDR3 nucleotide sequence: TGTGCCAGCAGCCAAGATCCCTACTCGACAGGGGAGCAGTACTTC. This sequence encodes CASSQDPYSTGEQYF.

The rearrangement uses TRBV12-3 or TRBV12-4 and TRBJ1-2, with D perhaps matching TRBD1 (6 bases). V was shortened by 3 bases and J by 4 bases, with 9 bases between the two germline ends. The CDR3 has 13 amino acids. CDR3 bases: TGTGCCAGCAGTTTTGGACAGAGCTATGGCTACACCTTC. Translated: CASSFGQSYGYTF.

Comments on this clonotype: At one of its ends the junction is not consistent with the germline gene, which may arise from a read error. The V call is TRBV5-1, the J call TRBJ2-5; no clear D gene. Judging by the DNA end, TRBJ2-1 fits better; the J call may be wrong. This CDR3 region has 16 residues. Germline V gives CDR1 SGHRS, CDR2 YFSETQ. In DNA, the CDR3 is TGCGCCAGCAGCTTGGCCGGAACCTCAAACTACGATGAGCAGTTCTTC. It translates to CASSLAGTSNYDEQFF.

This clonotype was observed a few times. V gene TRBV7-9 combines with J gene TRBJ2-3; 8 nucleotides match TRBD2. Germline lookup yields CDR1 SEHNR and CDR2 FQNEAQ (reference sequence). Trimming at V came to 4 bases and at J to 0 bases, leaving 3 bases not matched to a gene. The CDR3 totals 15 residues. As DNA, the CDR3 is TGTGCCAGCAGCTCCCCGGGAGGGAGCACAGATACGCAGTATTTT. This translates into CASSSPGGSTDTQYF.

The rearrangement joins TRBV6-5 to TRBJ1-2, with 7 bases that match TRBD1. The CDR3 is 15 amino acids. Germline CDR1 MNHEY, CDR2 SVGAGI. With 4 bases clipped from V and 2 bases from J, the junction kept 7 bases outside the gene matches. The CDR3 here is CASSSLGTANYGYTF. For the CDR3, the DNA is TGTGCCAGCAGTTCTCTCGGGACAGCCAACTATGGCTACACCTTC.

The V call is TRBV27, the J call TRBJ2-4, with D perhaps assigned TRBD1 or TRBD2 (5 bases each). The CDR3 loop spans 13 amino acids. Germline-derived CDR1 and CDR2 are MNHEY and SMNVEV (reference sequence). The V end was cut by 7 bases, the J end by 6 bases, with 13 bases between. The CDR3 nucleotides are TGTGCCAGCATGGGGGTTTGGGGAAACATTCAGTACTTC. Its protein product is CASMGVWGNIQYF.

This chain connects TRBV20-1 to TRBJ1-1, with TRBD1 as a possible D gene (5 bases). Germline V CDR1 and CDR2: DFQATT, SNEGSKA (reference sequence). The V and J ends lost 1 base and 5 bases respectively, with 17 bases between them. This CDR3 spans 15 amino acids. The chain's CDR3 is CSARAVRGGRTEAFF. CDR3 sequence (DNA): TGCAGTGCTAGAGCCGTCCGGGGGGGTCGTACTGAAGCTTTCTTT.

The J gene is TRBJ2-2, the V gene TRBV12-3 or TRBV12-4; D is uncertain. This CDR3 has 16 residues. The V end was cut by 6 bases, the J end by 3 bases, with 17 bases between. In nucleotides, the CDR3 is TGTGCCAGCAGCCTACTCGGATTCCCGGACACCGGGGAGCTGTTTTTT. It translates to CASSLLGFPDTGELFF.

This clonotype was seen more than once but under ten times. The CDR3 nucleotides read TGTGCCAGCAGTTTCTCGGTGTACCAAGAGACCCAGTACTTC. The encoded protein is CASSFSVYQETQYF. The chain uses TRBV12-3 or TRBV12-4 and TRBJ2-5; D gene unclear. The CDR3 has 14 amino acids. Trimming shortened V by 3 bases and J by 0 bases, and 8 bases separated the two germline ends.

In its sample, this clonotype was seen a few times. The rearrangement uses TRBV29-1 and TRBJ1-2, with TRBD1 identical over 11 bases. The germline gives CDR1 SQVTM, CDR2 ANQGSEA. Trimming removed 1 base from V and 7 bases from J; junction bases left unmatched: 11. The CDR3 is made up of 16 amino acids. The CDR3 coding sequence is TGCAGCGTTGAAGGGACAGGGGGCGCCTGGGTCGGTGGCTACACCTTC. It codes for CSVEGTGGAWVGGYTF.

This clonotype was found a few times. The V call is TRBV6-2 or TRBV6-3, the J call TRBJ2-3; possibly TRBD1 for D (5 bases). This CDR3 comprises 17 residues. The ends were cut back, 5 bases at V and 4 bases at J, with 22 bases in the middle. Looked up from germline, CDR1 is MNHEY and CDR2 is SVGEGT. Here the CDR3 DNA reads TGTGCCAGCAGTCCCCCCGAAGGGATGAAGGGGTCAGATACGCAGTATTTT. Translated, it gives CASSPPEGMKGSDTQYF.

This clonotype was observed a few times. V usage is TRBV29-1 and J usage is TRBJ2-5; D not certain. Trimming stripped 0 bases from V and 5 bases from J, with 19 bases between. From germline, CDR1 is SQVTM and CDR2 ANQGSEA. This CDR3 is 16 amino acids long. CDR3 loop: CSVEDQYGRIQETQYF. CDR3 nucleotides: TGCAGCGTTGAAGATCAGTACGGACGGATCCAGGAGACCCAGTACTTC.

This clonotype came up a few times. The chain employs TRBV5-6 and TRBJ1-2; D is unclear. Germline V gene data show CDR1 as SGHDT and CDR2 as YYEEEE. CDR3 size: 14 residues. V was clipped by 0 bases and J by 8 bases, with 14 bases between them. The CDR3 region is CASSLVVGFLGYTF. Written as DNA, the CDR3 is TGTGCCAGCAGCTTGGTGGTCGGTTTCCTAGGCTACACCTTC.